This TCR beta chain was observed in a study of T-cell memory formation after mild COVID-19. In TCRdb, the 5' RACE reads were re-called with MiXCR into one record per CDR3 protein. The sample lists roughly 320,000 distinct CDR3 sequences; around 28% were seen once. Germline CDR1 is SGHDN and CDR2 is FVKESK. Germline trimming cut 2 bases from V and 0 bases from J; bases unmatched to any gene: 3. This CDR3 has 16 residues. This clonotype has at least ten counts. The clonotype was recovered from an adult woman who had mild COVID-19 (a few samples of this study predate the infection). Cell type and time point are not known. The chain joins TRBV14 to TRBJ2-2; the match to TRBD1 covers 7 bases. Sequencing was done on a sample of PBMCs or a T cell subset sorted from them (not recorded which). Here the CDR3 DNA reads TGTGCCAGCAGCCAAATCGGGACAGCGAACACCGGGGAGCTGTTTTTT. Protein: CASSQIGTANTGELFF.